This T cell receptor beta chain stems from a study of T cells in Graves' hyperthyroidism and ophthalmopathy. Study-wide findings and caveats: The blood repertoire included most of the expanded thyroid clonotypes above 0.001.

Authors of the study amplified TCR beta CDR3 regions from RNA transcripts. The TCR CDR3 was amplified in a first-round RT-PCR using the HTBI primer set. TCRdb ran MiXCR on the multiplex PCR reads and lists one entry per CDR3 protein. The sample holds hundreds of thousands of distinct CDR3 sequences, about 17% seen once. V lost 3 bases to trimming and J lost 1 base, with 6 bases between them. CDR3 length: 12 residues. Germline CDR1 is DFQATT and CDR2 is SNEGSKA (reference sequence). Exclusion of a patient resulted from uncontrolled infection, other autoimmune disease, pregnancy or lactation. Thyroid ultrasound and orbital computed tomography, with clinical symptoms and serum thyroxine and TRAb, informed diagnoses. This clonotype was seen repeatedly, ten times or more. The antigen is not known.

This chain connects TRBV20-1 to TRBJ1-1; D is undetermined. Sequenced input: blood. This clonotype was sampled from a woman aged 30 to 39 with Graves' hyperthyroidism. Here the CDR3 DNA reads TGCAGTGCTAGGGTTGAGAACACTGAAGCTTTCTTT. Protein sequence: CSARVENTEAFF.